This T cell receptor (beta chain) derives from a study of spatial heterogeneity in lung cancer. TCRdb recomputed calls from the 5' RACE reads with MiXCR, one row per CDR3 protein. The repertoire holds 40,000 to 45,000 distinct CDR3 sequences, with 6.5% to 8.5% as singletons. This clonotype was seen more than once but under ten times. This CDR3 has 12 residues. Germline values: CDR1 DFQATT, CDR2 SNEGSKA (reference sequence). V was pared by 8 bases and J by 10 bases, with 17 bases between. The time point: sample taken at primary tumor resection. Tumor, nontumor lung or frozen PBMC supplied whole RNA, sequenced without sorting. The donor group consisted of 72 patients who had untreated, early-stage non-small cell lung cancer.

The V call is TRBV20-1, the J call TRBJ1-4; D not certain. The specimen comprised PBMCs, sampled at surgery. The sequence derives from a female donor with early-stage non-small cell lung cancer. The CDR3 DNA is TGCAGTCGTCGTATCTCCACGGGAAAACTGTTTTTT. Translation: CSRRISTGKLFF.